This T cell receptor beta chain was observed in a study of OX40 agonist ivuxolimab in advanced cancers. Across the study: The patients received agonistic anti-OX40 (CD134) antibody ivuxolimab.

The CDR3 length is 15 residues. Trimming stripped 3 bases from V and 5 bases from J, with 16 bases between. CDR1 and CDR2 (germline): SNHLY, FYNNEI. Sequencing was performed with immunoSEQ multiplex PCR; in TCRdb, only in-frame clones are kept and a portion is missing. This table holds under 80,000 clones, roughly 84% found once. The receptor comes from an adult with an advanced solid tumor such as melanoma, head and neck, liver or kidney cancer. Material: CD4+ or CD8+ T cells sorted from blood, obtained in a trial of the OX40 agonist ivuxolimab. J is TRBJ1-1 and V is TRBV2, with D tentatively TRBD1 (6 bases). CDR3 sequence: CASSEVGGRGTEAFF. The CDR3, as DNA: TGTGCCAGCAGTGAGGTGGGGGGGCGAGGGACTGAAGCTTTCTTT.